Each of the 13 T cell receptor beta chains below was sequenced from the same sample in a study of blood T cell repertoires in COVID-19. Sequencing was performed with immunoSEQ multiplex PCR; in TCRdb, only in-frame clones are kept and a portion is missing. The sample has over 200,000 clones; 65% to 90% are singletons. The sequencing sample was made of PBMCs or T cells enriched from blood (not recorded which). The receptors stem from a woman aged 45-60 years with acute COVID-19.

The genes are TRBV5-5 and TRBJ2-7; D unclear. The CDR3 length is 11 residues. V shed 3 bases and J shed 3 bases, with 4 bases lying between them. CDR1 and CDR2 (germline): SGHKS, YYEKEE (reference sequence). The CDR3, as DNA: TGTGCCAGCAGCTCCAGCTACGAGCAGTACTTC. It translates to CASSSSYEQYF.

The chain uses TRBV11-2 and TRBJ2-1; 11 positions agree with TRBD1. Germline trimming cut 2 bases from V and 6 bases from J; bases unmatched to any gene: 6. Germline V gene sequence: CDR1 SGHAT, CDR2 FQNNGV. This CDR3 is 16 amino acids long. CDR3 DNA: TGTGCCAGCAGCTTAATACTTGGGACAGGGGGCAATGAGCAGTTCTTC. Translating it yields CASSLILGTGGNEQFF.

The V gene is TRBV29-1, the J gene TRBJ2-6; D is perhaps TRBD1 (6 bases). The CDR3 runs 17 residues. Germline CDR1 SQVTM, CDR2 ANQGSEA. Trimming shortened V by 6 bases and J by 0 bases, and 18 bases separated the two germline ends. CDR3 coding DNA: TGCAGCGTCCCAGGGGACACGAACTACTCTGGGGCCAACGTCCTGACTTTC. It yields the protein CSVPGDTNYSGANVLTF.

The CDR3 sequence is CSVGEIGGNIQYF. In DNA form, the CDR3 reads TGCAGCGTGGGCGAAATTGGAGGAAACATTCAGTACTTC. The genes are TRBV29-1 and TRBJ2-4; perhaps TRBD2 as D (5 bases). Deletions cut 6 bases from V and 6 bases from J, with 15 bases between. The CDR3 contains 13 residues. Per germline, CDR1 SQVTM and CDR2 ANQGSEA. The whole variable domain, filled in from reference TRBV29-1 and TRBJ2-4, reads SAVISQKPSRDICQRGTSLTIQCQVDSQVTMMFWYRQQPGQSLTLIATANQGSEATYESGFVIDKFPISRPNLTFSTLTVSNMSPEDSSIYLCSVGEIGGNIQYFGAGTRLSVL.

This chain uses TRBV6-6 with TRBJ2-5, with D perhaps matching TRBD2 (6 bases). CDR1 is MNHNY, CDR2 SVGAGI, per germline (reference sequence). V was clipped by 2 bases and J by 5 bases, with 12 bases between them. The CDR3 runs 14 residues. The CDR3 DNA reads as TGTGCCAGCAGTTACCGTGGAGGGAGCGAGACCCAGTACTTC. This sequence encodes CASSYRGGSETQYF.

This chain connects TRBV9 to TRBJ2-2; 8 positions match TRBD1. CDR1 and CDR2 (germline): SGDLS, YYNGEE. CDR3 size: 16 residues. Unmatched junction bases numbered 9, after V lost 4 bases and J lost 4 bases. The CDR3 protein is CASSSTGTGGTGELFF. CDR3 coding DNA: TGTGCCAGCAGCTCCACCGGGACAGGCGGCACCGGGGAGCTGTTTTTT. The full variable domain, with the rest looked up from reference TRBV9 and TRBJ2-2, is DSGVTQTPKHLITATGQRVTLRCSPRSGDLSVYWYQQSLDQGLQFLIQYYNGEERAKGNILERFSAQQFPDLHSELNLSSLELGDSALYFCASSSTGTGGTGELFFGEGSRLTVL.

This clone has more than one count but fewer than ten. This chain joins TRBV7-2 and TRBJ1-5; 7 bases match TRBD1. Germline V gene lookup returns CDR1 SGHTA and CDR2 FQGNSA. The CDR3 has 16 amino acids. Trimming took 5 bases from V and 1 from J; bases not matched to a gene: 8. The CDR3 DNA is TGTGCCAGCAGCATGCAGGGGGGAAACAGCAATCAGCCCCAGCATTTT. Amino acids: CASSMQGGNSNQPQHF.

This chain links TRBV27 with TRBJ2-2; D is possibly TRBD2 (6 bases). Deletions cut 6 bases from V and 6 bases from J, with 14 bases between. The germline V gene has CDR1 MNHEY and CDR2 SMNVEV (reference sequence). The CDR3 loop spans 14 amino acids. CDR3 nucleotides: TGTGCCAGCAGCCTGACTTGGGGGGCCGGGGAGCTGTTTTTT. It translates to CASSLTWGAGELFF.

This clone was recorded a few times. The chain has TRBV7-2 and TRBJ2-1; D is unresolved. There are 14 residues in the CDR3. Per germline, CDR1 SGHTA and CDR2 FQGNSA. Trimming took 1 base from V and 10 from J, leaving 14 bases between them. In DNA, the CDR3 is TGTGCCAGCAGCTTAGTTTTTAGAGACGGGGAGCAGTTCTTC. Translation: CASSLVFRDGEQFF. The whole variable domain, filled in from reference TRBV7-2 and TRBJ2-1, reads GAGVSQSPSNKVTEKGKDVELRCDPISGHTALYWYRQSLGQGLEFLIYFQGNSAPDKSGLPSDRFSAERTGGSVSTLTIQRTQQEDSAVYLCASSLVFRDGEQFFGPGTRLTVL.

This rearrangement joins TRBV30 to TRBJ2-2, with TRBD1 as a possible D gene (7 bases). CDR1 GTSNPN and CDR2 SVGIG come from the germline V gene (reference sequence). V shed 5 bases and J shed 2 bases, with 12 bases lying between them. The CDR3 is 14 residues long. The CDR3 coding sequence is TGTGCCTGGGGGCGGGACAGCAACACCGGGGAGCTGTTTTTT. This sequence encodes CAWGRDSNTGELFF.

The chain couples TRBV28 to TRBJ1-5; TRBD1 agrees at 7 bases. J lost 5 bases, V lost 6 bases, and 10 bases had no gene match. The CDR3 consists of 15 residues. Germline-derived CDR1 and CDR2 are MDHEN and SYDVKM. The CDR3 coding sequence is TGTGCCAGCAGGACTGCCGGGGACAGTCATCAGCCCCAGCATTTT. It yields the protein CASRTAGDSHQPQHF.

CDR3 sequence: CASSLGSYTDTQYF. CDR3 bases: TGTGCCAGCAGCTTGGGCAGCTACACAGATACGCAGTATTTT. This chain links TRBV7-3 with TRBJ2-3; no clear D gene. Trimming took 3 bases from V and 2 from J, leaving 9 bases between them. The CDR3 contains 14 residues. Looked up from germline, CDR1 is SGHTA and CDR2 is FQGTGA.

The rearrangement links TRBV3-1 (or the pseudogene TRBV3-2) to TRBJ2-7, with D possibly TRBD2 on 6 matching bases. Germline V gene lookup returns CDR1 LGHDT and CDR2 YNNKEL (reference sequence). This CDR3 region has 14 residues. Deletions cut 5 bases from V and 2 bases from J, with 13 bases between. CDR3 protein: CASSDWGEAYEQYF. The CDR3 DNA reads as TGTGCCAGCAGCGATTGGGGGGAGGCCTACGAGCAGTACTTC.